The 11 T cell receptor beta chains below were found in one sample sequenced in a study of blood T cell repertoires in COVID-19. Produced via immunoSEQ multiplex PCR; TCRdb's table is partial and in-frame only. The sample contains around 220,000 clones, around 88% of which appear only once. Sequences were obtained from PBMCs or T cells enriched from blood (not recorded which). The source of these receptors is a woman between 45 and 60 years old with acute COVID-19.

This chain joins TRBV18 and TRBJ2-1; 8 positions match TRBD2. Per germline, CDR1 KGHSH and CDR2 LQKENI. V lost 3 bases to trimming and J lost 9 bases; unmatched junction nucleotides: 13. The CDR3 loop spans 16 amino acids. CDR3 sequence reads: CASSPRNIAGNPEQFF. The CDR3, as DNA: TGTGCCAGCTCACCTCGAAATATAGCGGGAAACCCTGAGCAGTTCTTC.

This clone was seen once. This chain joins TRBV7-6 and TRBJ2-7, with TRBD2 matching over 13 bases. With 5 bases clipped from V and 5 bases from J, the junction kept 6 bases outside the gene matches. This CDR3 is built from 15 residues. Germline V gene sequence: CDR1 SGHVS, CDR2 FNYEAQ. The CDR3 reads CASSPRTSGSHEQYF. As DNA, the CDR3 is TGTGCCAGCAGCCCGCGGACTAGCGGGAGCCACGAGCAGTACTTC. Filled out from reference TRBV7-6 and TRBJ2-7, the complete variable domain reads GAGVSQSPRYKVTKRGQDVALRCDPISGHVSLYWYRQALGQGPEFLTYFNYEAQQDKSGLPNDRFSAERPEGSISTLTIQRTEQRDSAMYRCASSPRTSGSHEQYFGPGTRLTVT.

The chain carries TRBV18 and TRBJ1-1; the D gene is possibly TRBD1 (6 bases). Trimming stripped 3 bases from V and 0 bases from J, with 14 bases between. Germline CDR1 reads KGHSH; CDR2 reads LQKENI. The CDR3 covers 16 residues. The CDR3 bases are TGTGCCAGCTCACCCTTTGAGACAGGCATGAACACTGAAGCTTTCTTT. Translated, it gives CASSPFETGMNTEAFF.

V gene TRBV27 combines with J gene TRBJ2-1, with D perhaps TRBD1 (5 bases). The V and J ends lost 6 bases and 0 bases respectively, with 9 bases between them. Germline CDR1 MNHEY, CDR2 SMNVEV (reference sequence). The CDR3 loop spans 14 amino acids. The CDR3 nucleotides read TGTGCCAGCAGCCAGACAGTCTCCTACAATGAGCAGTTCTTC. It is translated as CASSQTVSYNEQFF.

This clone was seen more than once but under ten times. Here the CDR3 reads CASSEPGQGLFSYEQYF. DNA for the CDR3: TGTGCCAGCAGTGAGCCGGGACAGGGACTTTTTTCCTACGAGCAGTACTTC. V and J are TRBV6-1 and TRBJ2-7, with 9 bases aligning to TRBD1. In germline, CDR1 is MNHNS, CDR2 SASEGT. The CDR3 consists of 17 residues. J lost 1 base, V lost 3 bases, and 10 bases had no gene match.

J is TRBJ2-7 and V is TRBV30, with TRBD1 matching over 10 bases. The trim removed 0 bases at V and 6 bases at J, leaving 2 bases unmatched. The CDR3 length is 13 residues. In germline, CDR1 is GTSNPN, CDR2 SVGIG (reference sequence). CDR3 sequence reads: CAWSVGQGGEQYF. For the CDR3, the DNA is TGTGCCTGGAGTGTCGGACAGGGGGGCGAGCAGTACTTC.

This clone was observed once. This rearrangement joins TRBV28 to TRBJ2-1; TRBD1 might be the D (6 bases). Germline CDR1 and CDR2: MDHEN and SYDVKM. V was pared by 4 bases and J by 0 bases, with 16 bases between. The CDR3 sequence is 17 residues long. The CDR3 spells CASSSPGTPSSYNEQFF. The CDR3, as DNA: TGTGCCAGCAGTTCCCCCGGGACACCCAGCTCCTACAATGAGCAGTTCTTC.

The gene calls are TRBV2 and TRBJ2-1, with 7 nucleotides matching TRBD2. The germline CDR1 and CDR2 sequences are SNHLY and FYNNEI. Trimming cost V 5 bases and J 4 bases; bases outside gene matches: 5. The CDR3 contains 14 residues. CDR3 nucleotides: TGTGCCAGCAGTTTGGCGGGAGCTTACAATGAGCAGTTCTTC. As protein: CASSLAGAYNEQFF.

CDR3 bases: TGTGCCAGCACAAGCAGCGGGGTATACCCAGATACGCAGTATTTT. The encoded protein is CASTSSGVYPDTQYF. The chain has TRBV6-5 and TRBJ2-3, with 7 bases lining up with TRBD2. Germline CDR1 reads MNHEY; CDR2 reads SVGAGI. The CDR3 consists of 15 residues. The V gene end was trimmed by 7 bases and the J gene end by 4 bases; junction bases not matched to a gene: 11.

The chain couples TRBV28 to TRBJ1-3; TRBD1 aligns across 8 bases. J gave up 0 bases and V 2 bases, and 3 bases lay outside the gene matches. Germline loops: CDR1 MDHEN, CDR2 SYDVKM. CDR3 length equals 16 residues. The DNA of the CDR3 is TGTGCCAGCAGTTTACAACAGGGGGTCTCTGGAAACACCATATATTTT. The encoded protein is CASSLQQGVSGNTIYF.

The CDR3 DNA is TGTGCCAGCAGCTTAGCGCCGCGGTCGGGGGAGCTGTTTTTT. Its protein product is CASSLAPRSGELFF. The J gene is TRBJ2-2, the V gene TRBV7-8; D ambiguous. V was cut by 0 bases and J by 8 bases, with 10 bases left in between. Per germline, CDR1 SGHVS and CDR2 FQNEAQ. The CDR3 is made up of 14 amino acids.